A selection of T cell receptor beta chains follows, all from one sample in a study of cytomegalovirus exposure and HLA in healthy donors. Libraries were prepared by immunoSEQ multiplex PCR; TCRdb keeps only in-frame clonotypes and omits some of them. Among some 140,000 clones listed, less than 90% were seen once. Source material: PBMCs. The receptor source for this set is a man younger than 30 in good health and CMV-seronegative. Both conserved end residues are part of each CDR3. The D gene is left open where the match is weak. Rows may omit the clone size; those that give it use once, few, many or a size class.

clone_size,v_call,d_call,j_call,cdr3_nt,cdr3_aa
-,TRBV11-2,-,TRBJ1-6,TGTGCCAGCCGCTACCGGGTAGGGGACTATAATTCACCCCTCCACTTT,CASRYRVGDYNSPLHF
few,TRBV20-1,-,TRBJ2-7,TGCAGTGCAACGGGGGACTACGAGCAGTACTTC,CSATGDYEQYF
-,TRBV4-3,-,TRBJ2-3,TGCGCCAGCAGCCAAGATAAGACTGGCGATACGCAGTATTTT,CASSQDKTGDTQYF
-,TRBV27,-,TRBJ1-2,TGTGCCAGCAAACTACGGGACTCCGGCTATGGCTACACCTTC,CASKLRDSGYGYTF
many,TRBV6-1,-,TRBJ1-1,TGTGCCAGCAGTGAAGAGGAGCACACTGAAGCTTTCTTT,CASSEEEHTEAFF
-,TRBV4-3,-,TRBJ1-5,TGCGCCAGCAGGCGGAACCGGGAGAGCAATCAGCCCCAGCATTTT,CASRRNRESNQPQHF
-,TRBV20-1,-,TRBJ1-2,TGCAGTGCTATTGGGCTCTATGGCTACACCTTC,CSAIGLYGYTF
-,TRBV2,TRBD2,TRBJ2-2,TGTGCCAGCAGTGAAGGGGTGCTAGCGGGATCCGGGGAGCTGTTTTTT,CASSEGVLAGSGELFF
-,TRBV6-1,-,TRBJ1-4,TGTGCCAGCACCCCGGCAGGGTGGAATGAAAAACTGTTTTTT,CASTPAGWNEKLFF
-,TRBV27,-,TRBJ2-2,TGTGCCAGCAGTTCCATTGACACCGGGGAGCTGTTTTTT,CASSSIDTGELFF
-,TRBV6-1,-,TRBJ1-2,TGTGCCAGCAGTCAAGGGGAGGTACGGTATGGCTACACCTTC,CASSQGEVRYGYTF
-,TRBV19,TRBD2,TRBJ2-1,TGTGCCTGCTCTCGGACTAGCGGGAGAACCGCGGTGGGGGAATACAATGAGCAGTTCTTC,CACSRTSGRTAVGEYNEQFF
-,TRBV5-8,-,TRBJ2-1,TGTGCCAGCAGCTTCGGGGCCTACAATGAGCAGTTCTTC,CASSFGAYNEQFF
few,TRBV9,TRBD2,TRBJ2-1,TGTGCCAGCAGCTATTCCGGGACTAACCATGAGCAGTTCTTC,CASSYSGTNHEQFF
-,TRBV5-1,-,TRBJ2-3,TGCGCCAGCAGCTTTTGGGGGAGGGATACGCAGTATTTT,CASSFWGRDTQYF